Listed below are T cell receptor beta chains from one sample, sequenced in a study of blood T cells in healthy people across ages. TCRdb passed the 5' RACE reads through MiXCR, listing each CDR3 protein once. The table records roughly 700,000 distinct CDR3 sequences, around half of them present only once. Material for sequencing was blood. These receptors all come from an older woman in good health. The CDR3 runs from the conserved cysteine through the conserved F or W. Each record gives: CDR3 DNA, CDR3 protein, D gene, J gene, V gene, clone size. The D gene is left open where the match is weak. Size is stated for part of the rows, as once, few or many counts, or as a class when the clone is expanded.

TGTGCCAGCAGCCAAGATACCGTGGATCGGCAGTTCTTC	CASSQDTVDRQFF	NA	TRBJ2-1	TRBV3-1	few
TGTGCCAGCAGCCTCGGGACCAAGGGGGGTGAGCAGTTCTTC	CASSLGTKGGEQFF	NA	TRBJ2-1	TRBV6-2/TRBV6-3	NA
TGCAGCGTTGAAGATGGCCGAACTAGCGGAGGACTCTACGAGCAGTACTTC	CSVEDGRTSGGLYEQYF	TRBD2	TRBJ2-7	TRBV29-1	once
TGCGCCAGCAGCCAAGATCACGGGGCTAGCGCAAGACTTTCAGATACGCAGTATTTT	CASSQDHGASARLSDTQYF	NA	TRBJ2-3	TRBV4-3	NA
TGTGCCACCAGCAAGGCCACCGGAGATACGCAGTATTTT	CATSKATGDTQYF	NA	TRBJ2-3	TRBV15	NA
TGTGCCATCAGTGAGTCGGCTAGCGGGGCCCCCAAGTACTTC	CAISESASGAPKYF	TRBD2	TRBJ2-5	TRBV10-3	NA
TGCAGCGTTGAACGGGTCGGGAGACCATACGAGCAGTACTTC	CSVERVGRPYEQYF	NA	TRBJ2-7	TRBV29-1	NA
TGTGCCAGCAGCTTAGTCTGGGATCAGCCCCAGCATTTT	CASSLVWDQPQHF	NA	TRBJ1-5	TRBV7-2	NA
TGCAGTGCTAGAGATAGCGGGGTGGGCAAAAACATTCAGTACTTC	CSARDSGVGKNIQYF	TRBD2	TRBJ2-4	TRBV20-1	NA
TGTGCCAGCAGTGACGACCGGCGCGTCTCCTCCGAGCAGTACTTC	CASSDDRRVSSEQYF	NA	TRBJ2-7	TRBV6-6	once
TGCGCCAGCAGCTTGGGGCTCCCAGGGGATACGCAGTATTTT	CASSLGLPGDTQYF	NA	TRBJ2-3	TRBV5-1	many
TGTGCCAGCAGCTTAGGTCCATACCCTTCCTACGAGCAGTACTTC	CASSLGPYPSYEQYF	NA	TRBJ2-7	TRBV11-2	once
TGTGCCAGCAGCCATGCCGGGACTAGCCTCACGCAGCAGTTCTTC	CASSHAGTSLTQQFF	TRBD2	TRBJ2-1	TRBV14	NA
TGCAGTGCTAGGGGGCAGGGAAAAGAGACCCAGTACTTC	CSARGQGKETQYF	NA	TRBJ2-5	TRBV20-1	few
TGCAGTGCTGGGGGAGGGACAGGGTCCCACGAGCAGTACTTC	CSAGGGTGSHEQYF	TRBD1	TRBJ2-7	TRBV20-1	NA
TGTGCCAGCCACCTAGCGGGCACCTACGAGCAGTACTTC	CASHLAGTYEQYF	TRBD2	TRBJ2-7	TRBV12-3/TRBV12-4	NA
TGTGCCATCAGTCCAAGCGGGAGCGGGTATAACGGGGAGCTGTTTTTT	CAISPSGSGYNGELFF	TRBD2	TRBJ2-2	TRBV10-3	NA
TGCAGCGTAAAAGCGGGAGGGGAGACCCAGTACTTC	CSVKAGGETQYF	TRBD2	TRBJ2-5	TRBV29-1	NA
TGTGCCAGCAGTTTAGAAGCGGTTAACTATGGCTACACCTTC	CASSLEAVNYGYTF	NA	TRBJ1-2	TRBV28	NA
TGTGCCAGCCGCGCGCGTGAAACCCAGTACTTC	CASRARETQYF	NA	TRBJ2-5	TRBV3-1	NA
TGTGCCAGCAGCCAAGGCAACATTCAGTACTTC	CASSQGNIQYF	NA	TRBJ2-4	TRBV14	NA
TGTGCCAGCAGCGTAGGAATATTAGCGGGAGAGAATGAGCAGTTCTTC	CASSVGILAGENEQFF	TRBD2	TRBJ2-1	TRBV9	NA
TGCAGTGCTTCGACGGGGCAGTACAATGAGCAGTTCTTC	CSASTGQYNEQFF	NA	TRBJ2-1	TRBV20-1	NA
TGTGCCAGCAGCTTCAGAGCTGGCTACACCTTC	CASSFRAGYTF	NA	TRBJ1-2	TRBV5-6	NA
TGTGCCACCAGTGATTCCTTGACTAGTCCGTACGAGCAGTACTTC	CATSDSLTSPYEQYF	NA	TRBJ2-7	TRBV24-1	NA
TGTGCCAGCAGGCCGGTGGCAGGAAGAGGAGCTGAAGCTTTCTTT	CASRPVAGRGAEAFF	NA	TRBJ1-1	TRBV28	once
TGCGCCAGCAGCCATCAGGGTGGAGGCTACAATGAGCAGTTCTTC	CASSHQGGGYNEQFF	NA	TRBJ2-1	TRBV5-1	few
TGTGCCAGCAGCTTAGAAAGGGGGAGTGAAGCTTTCTTT	CASSLERGSEAFF	NA	TRBJ1-1	TRBV7-9	few
TGTGCCAGCAGCTACGACTGGGACTTCACAGCGAATGAGCAGTTCTTC	CASSYDWDFTANEQFF	NA	TRBJ2-1	TRBV7-2	NA
TGTGCCACCAGTGCCGTTTTAACTAGCGGACCCTACAATGAGCAGTTCTTC	CATSAVLTSGPYNEQFF	TRBD2	TRBJ2-1	TRBV24-1	few
TGCAGTGCTACATTAGCGGGTAGCTCCTACGAGCAGTACTTC	CSATLAGSSYEQYF	TRBD2	TRBJ2-7	TRBV20-1	NA
TGTGCCAGCAGCGCCGGCAGGGGATATACGCAGTATTTT	CASSAGRGYTQYF	NA	TRBJ2-3	TRBV7-2	NA
TGTGCCAGCGGGGTCGGCAATGAGCAGTACTTC	CASGVGNEQYF	NA	TRBJ2-5	TRBV25-1	NA
TGTGCCAGCAGCTCCCGCACAGATAGACCCGAAAAACTGTTTTTT	CASSSRTDRPEKLFF	NA	TRBJ1-4	TRBV12-3/TRBV12-4	NA
TGCAGCGTGGGGGATTCAGTTGGAAACACCATATATTTT	CSVGDSVGNTIYF	NA	TRBJ1-3	TRBV29-1	NA
TGCAGTGCTAGAGAGGACAGGGGTCGAAGCTCCTACAATGAGCAGTACTTC	CSAREDRGRSSYNEQYF	TRBD1	TRBJ2-7	TRBV20-1	NA
TGCGCCAGCAGCCAAGAAGGTCTACGAACGGACAATGAGCAGTTCTTC	CASSQEGLRTDNEQFF	NA	TRBJ2-1	TRBV4-3	NA
TGCAGTGCTAAACGTAGCACGCTAGCGAATGAGCAGTTCTTC	CSAKRSTLANEQFF	NA	TRBJ2-1	TRBV20-1	NA
TGCGCCAGCAGCCCTGGGCCCACCACTACTGAGCAGTACTTC	CASSPGPTTTEQYF	NA	TRBJ2-7	TRBV4-3	once
TGTGCCAGCAGTTCCCTGACTAGCGGGGATTACAATGAGCAGTTCTTC	CASSSLTSGDYNEQFF	TRBD2	TRBJ2-1	TRBV28	NA
TGCGCCAGCAGCTTGGATGCTGAAGCTTTCTTT	CASSLDAEAFF	NA	TRBJ1-1	TRBV5-1	NA
TGTGCCAGCAGCCACCCCAGCCGGACAGGGAACTACGAGCAGTACTTC	CASSHPSRTGNYEQYF	TRBD1	TRBJ2-7	TRBV5-4	NA
TGTGCCATCAGAACGGGACCGGACTACAATGAGCAGTTCTTC	CAIRTGPDYNEQFF	NA	TRBJ2-1	TRBV10-3	NA
TGTGCCAGCAGCTTAGGGGCTACGGAGACCCAGTACTTC	CASSLGATETQYF	NA	TRBJ2-5	TRBV7-3	many
TGTGCCAGCAGCCTCGGACAAGCGGGGAACAATGAGCAGTTCTTC	CASSLGQAGNNEQFF	TRBD2	TRBJ2-1	TRBV7-8	once
TGCAGCGTTGTTTGGCGGGCTACAGATACGCAGTATTTT	CSVVWRATDTQYF	NA	TRBJ2-3	TRBV29-1	NA
TGTGCCAGCAGCCCCATTTTAGCGGGACCGCAAGAGACCCAGTACTTC	CASSPILAGPQETQYF	TRBD2	TRBJ2-5	TRBV3-1	few
TGCGCCAGCAACCCTCTAGCGGGAGGTGAGCAGTTCTTC	CASNPLAGGEQFF	TRBD2	TRBJ2-1	TRBV4-3	NA
TGTGCCAGCAGCCAAGAGGTAAGCGAGCAGTACTTC	CASSQEVSEQYF	NA	TRBJ2-7	TRBV3-1	NA
TGTGCCAGCAGCTATCAGGGGGCTGGGACTGAAGCTTTCTTT	CASSYQGAGTEAFF	TRBD1	TRBJ1-1	TRBV7-3	NA
TGTGCCAGCAGTTTGGGCAGGGACTCCGTTACCCAGTACTTC	CASSLGRDSVTQYF	NA	TRBJ2-5	TRBV6-5	NA
TGTGCCAGCAGTTTTTCCAGGGGACATCCCTACGAGCAGTACTTC	CASSFSRGHPYEQYF	NA	TRBJ2-7	TRBV28	NA
TGTGCCAGCAGCCTCGGGAGCGGAGAGATTCAAGAGACCCAGTACTTC	CASSLGSGEIQETQYF	NA	TRBJ2-5	TRBV4-2	NA
TGTGCCAGCAGCCCGTTAACCCAAGAGACCCAGTACTTC	CASSPLTQETQYF	NA	TRBJ2-5	TRBV9	NA
TGTGCCAGCTCACCACCAGGGTTAGACATTCAGTACTTC	CASSPPGLDIQYF	NA	TRBJ2-4	TRBV18	NA